The 7 T cell receptor beta chains given below trace back to one sample, sequenced in a study of cytomegalovirus exposure and HLA in healthy donors. PCR employed 60 Vbeta and 13 Jbeta primers. Measured with immunoSEQ multiplex PCR; TCRdb has only the in-frame clones, and not every one. Of about 240,000 clones listed, about 80% are singletons. The specimen was PBMCs. The receptors derive from a woman in her sixties in good health and CMV-seropositive.

The V call is TRBV11-3, the J call TRBJ2-1, with 13 bases that match TRBD2. This CDR3 is 16 amino acids long. Germline V CDR1 and CDR2: SGHNT, YENEEA. Germline trimming cut 6 bases from V and 8 bases from J; bases unmatched to any gene: 10. CDR3 sequence (DNA): TGTGCCAGCAGTAAACTAGCGGGAGGGAAGCAGGATGAGCAGTTCTTC. Translation gives CASSKLAGGKQDEQFF.

This chain uses TRBV5-1 with TRBJ1-4; D not certain. V gave up 7 bases and J gave up 0 bases, with 10 bases separating them. Germline CDR1 and CDR2: SGHRS and YFSETQ. The CDR3 extends over 14 amino acids. The CDR3, as DNA: TGCGCCAGCGCCCAAACTGCAACTAATGAAAAACTGTTTTTT. It translates to CASAQTATNEKLFF.

J is TRBJ1-2 and V is TRBV5-6; unclear D gene. V was clipped by 0 bases and J by 2 bases, with 5 bases between them. The CDR3 covers 13 residues. Germline assignment: CDR1 SGHDT and CDR2 YYEEEE. The CDR3 nucleotides read TGTGCCAGCAGCTTGGCTAGGAACTATGGCTACACCTTC. This gives the protein CASSLARNYGYTF.

The CDR3 bases are TGCGCCAGCAGTGAGTCGACAGTTTTACAAGCTTTCTTT. Amino acid sequence: CASSESTVLQAFF. The chain recombines TRBV10-1 with TRBJ1-1; TRBD1 might be the D (5 bases). V dropped 0 bases and J dropped 9 bases, with 11 bases sitting between them. CDR3 length: 13 residues. Germline CDR1 and CDR2: WNHNN and SYGVQD (reference sequence).

The CDR3 DNA is TGTGCCCGCCGCCAGCGGGCAGGCAAAAACATTCAGTACTTC. It codes for CARRQRAGKNIQYF. The V and J genes are TRBV30 and TRBJ2-4, with D tentatively TRBD2 (6 bases). The CDR3 sequence is 14 residues long. V was cut by 8 bases and J by 3 bases, with 17 bases left in between. From germline, CDR1 is GTSNPN and CDR2 SVGIG (reference sequence).

The V and J genes are TRBV6-6 and TRBJ1-2, with 8 bases fitting TRBD1. Germline CDR1 reads MNHNY; CDR2 reads SVGAGI (reference sequence). CDR3 length equals 16 residues. V was pared by 6 bases and J by 6 bases, with 15 bases of the junction left unmatched. The CDR3 DNA is TGTGCCAGCAGCCCACACTCCGCCGGGACAGGTCATGGCTACACCTTC. This sequence encodes CASSPHSAGTGHGYTF.

V is TRBV2 and J is TRBJ1-6; a possible D gene is TRBD1 (6 bases). The CDR3 loop spans 15 amino acids. Germline V CDR1 and CDR2: SNHLY, FYNNEI. Trimming stripped 8 bases from V and 6 bases from J, with 17 bases between. The CDR3 reads CASREGGASNSPLHF. CDR3 sequence (DNA): TGTGCCAGCCGCGAGGGGGGGGCCAGTAATTCACCCCTCCACTTT.